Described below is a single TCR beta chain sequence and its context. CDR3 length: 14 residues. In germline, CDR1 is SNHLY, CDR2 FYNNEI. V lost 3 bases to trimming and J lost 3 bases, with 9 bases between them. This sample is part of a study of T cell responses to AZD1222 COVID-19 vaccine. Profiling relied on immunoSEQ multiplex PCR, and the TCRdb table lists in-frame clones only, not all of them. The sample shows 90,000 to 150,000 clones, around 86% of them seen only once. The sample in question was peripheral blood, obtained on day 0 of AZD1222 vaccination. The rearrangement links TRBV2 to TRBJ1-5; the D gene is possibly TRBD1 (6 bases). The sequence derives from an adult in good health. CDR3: CASSDGGYNQPQHF. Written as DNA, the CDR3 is TGTGCCAGCAGTGACGGGGGCTACAATCAGCCCCAGCATTTT.